This T cell receptor beta chain comes out of a study of Ad26.COV2.S vaccination and SARS-CoV-2 variants. The overall study: Sample donor was a member of the COV1001 Ad26.COV2.S trial arm. Into the muscle, Ad26.COV2.S was dosed once or twice, 56 days apart. Regarding the study as a whole: Post-vaccination spike-specific CD8+ and CD4+ T cell responses reportedly had substantial breadth. Analyses that measured TCR breadth and depth may have underestimated total T cell responses.

TCRdb keeps only in-frame clones here, not all; method: immunoSEQ multiplex PCR. The sample holds some 270,000 clones, 87% seen once. The CDR3 has 11 residues. Germline CDR1 and CDR2: DFQATT and SNEGSKA (reference sequence). Deletions cut 3 bases from V and 7 bases from J, with 10 bases between. Specified treatment: around 19 received Ad26.COV2.S at low or high dose, single or two shots; about five received placebo; per-sample allocation not given. Samples were taken on day 63 after the first vaccine or placebo injection. On this clone itself: Its target is not known.

This sequence joins TRBV20-1 and TRBJ2-7; D may be TRBD1 (5 bases). The material was peripheral blood, obtained in a trial of Ad26.COV2.S vaccine versus placebo. This receptor was taken from a person between 18 and 65 years old who received the Ad26.COV2.S COVID-19 vaccine or a placebo. CDR3 sequence reads: CSASQGGEQYF. The CDR3 nucleotides read TGCAGTGCTAGTCAGGGTGGAGAGCAGTACTTC.